A single sample gave rise to the 18 T cell receptor beta chains below, sequenced in a study of graft-versus-host responses after intestinal transplantation. These TCRs are of unknown antigen specificity. Only in-frame clones appear in the TCRdb table, and some are missing; sequencing was by immunoSEQ multiplex PCR. Of roughly 98,000 clones listed, 90% to 95% are singletons. Sequences were derived from unstimulated CD8+ T cells sorted from spleen or lymph node cells, sampled before transplant. The receptors here all came from a human donor who was the organ donor for an intestinal transplant.

The V call is TRBV9, the J call TRBJ2-1; the D gene is possibly TRBD1 (9 bases). Germline assignment: CDR1 SGDLS and CDR2 YYNGEE. Trimming shortened V by 6 bases and J by 7 bases, and 26 bases separated the two germline ends. There are 17 residues in the CDR3. The CDR3 is CASNNPPGGDRANEQFF. The CDR3 DNA reads as TGTGCCAGCAACAACCCTCCGGGGGGGGACAGGGCTAATGAGCAGTTCTTC. The full variable domain, its missing parts supplied by reference TRBV9 and TRBJ2-1, is DSGVTQTPKHLITATGQRVTLRCSPRSGDLSVYWYQQSLDQGLQFLIQYYNGEERAKGNILERFSAQQFPDLHSELNLSSLELGDSALYFCASNNPPGGDRANEQFFGPGTRLTVL.

The chain joins TRBV7-3 to TRBJ2-3; 10 nucleotides agree with TRBD2. This CDR3 spans 19 amino acids. With 2 bases clipped from V and 0 bases from J, the junction kept 11 bases outside the gene matches. From germline, CDR1 is SGHTA and CDR2 FQGTGA. CDR3 region: CASSLVGGERGGSTDTQYF. CDR3 DNA sequence: TGTGCCAGCAGCTTAGTCGGTGGGGAGCGGGGGGGGAGCACAGATACGCAGTATTTT.

The chain recombines TRBV27 with TRBJ2-7, with D possibly TRBD1 on 6 matching bases. CDR1 is MNHEY, CDR2 SMNVEV, per germline (reference sequence). CDR3 length equals 12 residues. With 6 bases removed from V and 6 bases from J, the gap between germline ends came to 12 bases. The CDR3 bases are TGTGCCAGCAGACAGGGACAAACCGAGCAGTACTTC. This encodes CASRQGQTEQYF.

The CDR3 reads CASSLWRDTEAFF. CDR3 nucleotide sequence: TGTGCCAGCAGCTTATGGCGGGACACTGAAGCTTTCTTT. The chain carries TRBV7-8 and TRBJ1-1; D is undetermined. Deletions cut 2 bases from V and 3 bases from J, with 7 bases between. This CDR3 comprises 13 residues. CDR1 and CDR2 (germline): SGHVS, FQNEAQ.

This chain joins TRBV19 and TRBJ1-1; D perhaps matches TRBD1 (6 bases). The germline V gene encodes CDR1 LNHDA and CDR2 SQIVND (reference sequence). V was trimmed by 4 bases and J by 7 bases, leaving 16 bases between them. CDR3 length: 14 residues. CDR3 DNA: TGTGCCAGTAGTACCGCCCGGACAGCTAGTGAAGCTTTCTTT. Amino acid sequence: CASSTARTASEAFF.

The chain has TRBV6-1 and TRBJ2-5; possibly TRBD1 for D (6 bases). CDR1 MNHNS and CDR2 SASEGT come from the germline V gene. This CDR3 region has 15 residues. Trimming removed 0 bases from V and 4 bases from J, with 12 bases in between. Here the CDR3 reads CASSEATTGPETQYF. The CDR3 DNA reads TGTGCCAGCAGTGAAGCTACGACAGGACCAGAGACCCAGTACTTC.

The genes are TRBV6-6 and TRBJ2-5; 7 bases agree with TRBD1. The ends lost 6 bases at V and 5 bases at J; junction bases unmatched: 9. The CDR3 extends over 14 amino acids. Per the germline V gene, CDR1 is MNHNY and CDR2 is SVGAGI (reference sequence). The CDR3 DNA reads as TGTGCCAGCAGCCCTGCAGGGGGAGTTGAGACCCAGTACTTC. Its translation: CASSPAGGVETQYF.

This clone was picked up a small number of times. The chain is built from TRBV4-1 and TRBJ2-7; the D gene is possibly TRBD2 (6 bases). Trimming took 4 bases from V and 4 from J, leaving 11 bases between them. The CDR3 covers 13 residues. CDR1 and CDR2 from the germline V gene are MGHRA and YSYEKL. The CDR3 DNA reads as TGCGCCAGCAGCCCTACGGGGACTTACGAGCAGTACTTC. Residues: CASSPTGTYEQYF.

V and J are TRBV28 and TRBJ2-1; D perhaps matches TRBD2 (6 bases). The germline V gene encodes CDR1 MDHEN and CDR2 SYDVKM. Trimming shortened V by 3 bases and J by 0 bases, and 24 bases separated the two germline ends. The CDR3 is 20 residues long. DNA of the CDR3: TGTGCCAGCAGTTTTGGTCCCAGGGAGGACCTGGAGATCTCCTACAATGAGCAGTTCTTC. Protein: CASSFGPREDLEISYNEQFF.

V gene TRBV19 combines with J gene TRBJ1-1; D call uncertain. V was trimmed by 3 bases and J by 1 base, leaving 6 bases between them. Germline values: CDR1 LNHDA, CDR2 SQIVND (reference sequence). CDR3 size: 13 residues. CDR3 in amino acids: CASSMSENTEAFF. In DNA form, the CDR3 reads TGTGCCAGTAGTATGTCAGAGAACACTGAAGCTTTCTTT. Looking up the rest from reference TRBV19 and TRBJ1-1 gives the full variable domain: DGGITQSPKYLFRKEGQNVTLSCEQNLNHDAMYWYRQDPGQGLRLIYYSQIVNDFQKGDIAEGYSVSREKKESFPLTVTSAQKNPTAFYLCASSMSENTEAFFGQGTRLTVV.

The chain combines TRBV5-6 with TRBJ2-5; D might be TRBD2 (5 bases). The germline gives CDR1 SGHDT, CDR2 YYEEEE. The V end was cut by 2 bases, the J end by 1 base, with 18 bases between. This CDR3 has 17 amino acids. The DNA for the CDR3 is TGTGCCAGCAGCTTTGGCGTGGGGAGTGCACCCCAAGAGACCCAGTACTTC. Amino acids: CASSFGVGSAPQETQYF. The whole variable domain, filled in from reference TRBV5-6 and TRBJ2-5, reads DAGVTQSPTHLIKTRGQQVTLRCSPKSGHDTVSWYQQALGQGPQFIFQYYEEEERQRGNFPDRFSGHQFPNYSSELNVNALLLGDSALYLCASSFGVGSAPQETQYFGPGTRLLVL.

V gene TRBV27 combines with J gene TRBJ2-7, with D possibly matching TRBD1 (5 bases). Trimming pared 0 bases from V and 5 bases from J, leaving 8 bases between. The CDR3 length is 13 residues. Looked up from germline, CDR1 is MNHEY and CDR2 is SMNVEV (reference sequence). CDR3 in DNA: TGTGCCAGCAGTTTATCGGTAGGGGACGAGCAGTACTTC. This codes for CASSLSVGDEQYF.

A note on this clone: Sequence at one end of the junction differs from germline and may be a read error. V and J are TRBV6-1 and TRBJ1-1; D is uncertain. CDR3 size: 12 residues. CDR1 is MNHNS, CDR2 SASEGT, per germline. CDR3 DNA: TGTGCCGGCAGTGGGCTTAACACTGAAGCTTTCTTT. Its translation is CAGSGLNTEAFF.

V is TRBV25-1 and J is TRBJ1-2; 7 positions agree with TRBD1. This CDR3 region has 14 residues. V lost 7 bases to trimming and J lost 5 bases; unmatched junction nucleotides: 10. Germline-derived CDR1 and CDR2 are MGHDK and SYGVNS. In nucleotides, the CDR3 is TGTGCCAGCAACCCATGGGGGACAGCATATGGCTACACCTTC. Amino acid sequence: CASNPWGTAYGYTF.

This sequence joins TRBV6-1 and TRBJ1-4; 8 bases fit TRBD1. V lost 3 bases to trimming and J lost 5 bases; unmatched junction nucleotides: 11. Germline V gene sequence: CDR1 MNHNS, CDR2 SASEGT. This CDR3 comprises 17 residues. For the CDR3, the DNA is TGTGCCAGCAGTGAGGAACCTTGGGACAGGTGGAATGAAAAACTGTTTTTT. This translates into CASSEEPWDRWNEKLFF.

This chain links TRBV19 with TRBJ2-1; D might be TRBD2 (5 bases). The germline V gene encodes CDR1 LNHDA and CDR2 SQIVND (reference sequence). This CDR3 contains 13 residues. The ends were cut back, 4 bases at V and 3 bases at J, with 7 bases in the middle. This chain's CDR3 is CASSTGIYNEQFF. Written as DNA, the CDR3 is TGTGCCAGTAGTACCGGGATCTACAATGAGCAGTTCTTC.

This clone came up once. V gene TRBV28 combines with J gene TRBJ1-5; D gene unclear. CDR1 and CDR2 (germline): MDHEN, SYDVKM. V lost 3 bases and J lost 11, with 20 bases in between. The CDR3 sequence is 15 residues long. CDR3 sequence reads: CASSFEGPIRPAQHF. The CDR3 DNA reads as TGTGCCAGCAGTTTCGAGGGCCCCATTCGGCCAGCCCAGCATTTT.

The genes are TRBV25-1 and TRBJ1-3, with D perhaps TRBD1 (6 bases). CDR3 size: 15 residues. Germline V gene lookup returns CDR1 MGHDK and CDR2 SYGVNS. The V end lost 1 base, the J end lost 6 bases, and 13 bases lay between the germline ends. The CDR3 bases are TGTGCCAGCAGTGAATTGGGGGCCCGAGAAAACACCATATATTTT. Translation: CASSELGARENTIYF.